The 29 T cell receptor beta chains below all came from one sample that was sequenced in a study of CXCR3-negative and CXCR3-positive naive CD8 T cells. Study-level results: Naive CXCR3-positive cells had TRB CDR3s more hydrophobic than those of CXCR3-negative naive cells.

TRB cDNA libraries were made by UMI-labeled 5' RACE. TCRdb re-analyzed the 5' RACE reads; it lists each CDR3 protein once, without DNA. With some 150,000 distinct CDR3 sequences in the sample, the ten largest clones hold under 0.35%. Their recognized antigens are unknown. Specimen: naive CXCR3+ CD8+ T cells from blood. The subset was: CD45RO-CCR7+CD27+CD95- naive CD8+ T cells expressing CXCR3 (TNR3+). These receptors all stem from a human donor in good health. Some clones in this sample may be carry-over from other donors' samples.

The gene calls are TRBV15 and TRBJ2-1; TCRdb's assignment of TRBD2 cannot be checked, as there is no DNA. Germline CDR1 and CDR2: LNHNV and YYDKDF (reference sequence). This CDR3 is built from 17 residues. The CDR3 is CATSRGEVSGGADEQFF.

The chain recombines TRBV9 with TRBJ2-2; lacking DNA, the TRBD2 call made by TCRdb goes unchecked. Germline V gene data show CDR1 as SGDLS and CDR2 as YYNGEE. This CDR3 region has 16 residues. The CDR3 protein is CASSGKGERPPGELFF.

The rearrangement uses TRBV7-2 and TRBJ2-1; the D call of TRBD2 rests on TCRdb alone, since no DNA is present to check it. Germline CDR1 is SGHTA and CDR2 is FQGNSA. CDR3 size: 14 residues. The CDR3 sequence: CASSTAAGYNEQFF.

J is TRBJ2-7 and V is TRBV3-1; TCRdb lists TRBD2, though no DNA is available to test this call. Germline-derived CDR1 and CDR2 are LGHDT and YNNKEL (reference sequence). The CDR3 has 14 amino acids. The CDR3 here is CASSQENYRYEQYF.

The J gene is TRBJ2-1, the V gene TRBV20-1; TCRdb designates TRBD1, a call that cannot be tested without DNA. CDR3 length equals 14 residues. CDR1 DFQATT and CDR2 SNEGSKA come from the germline V gene (reference sequence). The CDR3 is CSADPGTGFNEQFF.

The chain recombines TRBV18 with TRBJ2-1; TCRdb outputs TRBD2, but without DNA this stays unchecked. This CDR3 region has 16 residues. Germline CDR1 is KGHSH and CDR2 is LQKENI. CDR3 loop: CASSPDVGLPYNEQFF.

The chain couples TRBV29-1 to TRBJ2-2; TCRdb calls TRBD1, which cannot be checked without DNA. This CDR3 spans 12 amino acids. The germline gives CDR1 SQVTM, CDR2 ANQGSEA. The CDR3 sequence: CGVRGGTGELFF.

The chain joins TRBV29-1 to TRBJ1-2; TCRdb proposes TRBD1, but this gene call is untestable without DNA. This CDR3 contains 15 residues. The germline gives CDR1 SQVTM, CDR2 ANQGSEA. CDR3 amino acids: CSAPGQGGPTYGYTF.

The rearrangement uses TRBV6-5 and TRBJ2-7; TCRdb gives TRBD1 as the D gene, but with no DNA this cannot be confirmed. The CDR3 runs to 14 residues. CDR1 is MNHEY and CDR2 is SVGAGI in the germline V gene. CDR3 sequence: CASSYSSTDYEQYF.

The rearrangement uses TRBV6-5 and TRBJ2-5; the TCRdb call, TRBD1, lacks DNA for checking. The CDR3 is 15 residues long. CDR1 MNHEY and CDR2 SVGAGI come from the germline V gene. The CDR3 sequence: CASSTGTGSQETQYF.

V usage is TRBV5-6 and J usage is TRBJ2-1. Looked up from germline, CDR1 is SGHDT and CDR2 is YYEEEE. The CDR3 spans 14 residues. The CDR3 spells CASSLSGSYNEQFF.

The V gene is TRBV6-6, the J gene TRBJ2-7; TCRdb reports TRBD1, a call that lacks DNA to check it against. CDR1 and CDR2 from the germline V gene are MNHNY and SVGAGI (reference sequence). This CDR3 is 15 amino acids long. This CDR3 is CASSRGDRVLYEQYF.

The chain joins TRBV28 to TRBJ1-1; absent DNA, TCRdb's TRBD1 call cannot be checked. The CDR3 sequence is 19 residues long. Germline V gene lookup returns CDR1 MDHEN and CDR2 SYDVKM. The CDR3: CASSSKFDRRSSMNTEAFF.

The chain employs TRBV5-1 and TRBJ2-1; TCRdb names TRBD1, which stays unverified in the absence of DNA. The germline V gene encodes CDR1 SGHRS and CDR2 YFSETQ. The CDR3 contains 17 residues. CDR3 region: CASSLGSLGGRYNEQFF.

V gene TRBV28 combines with J gene TRBJ2-3. Germline CDR1 and CDR2: MDHEN and SYDVKM. This CDR3 contains 13 residues. CDR3 amino acids: CASSSRQDDTQYF.

The chain recombines TRBV28 with TRBJ2-5. The CDR3 contains 15 residues. Looked up from germline, CDR1 is MDHEN and CDR2 is SYDVKM. This chain's CDR3 is CASSFISGDRETQYF.

The chain links TRBV7-6 to TRBJ2-3; without DNA, the TCRdb call of TRBD2 cannot be checked. Germline V gene data show CDR1 as SGHVS and CDR2 as FNYEAQ. The CDR3 is made up of 16 amino acids. The CDR3 protein is CASSPWTSGSADTQYF.

The chain uses TRBV6-6 and TRBJ1-2; the TCRdb D gene call, TRBD1, has no DNA to confirm it. Germline assignment: CDR1 MNHNY and CDR2 SVGAGI (reference sequence). The CDR3 contains 17 residues. CDR3 protein: CASSYLWGDSSNYGYTF.

The chain has TRBV7-9 and TRBJ2-1; TCRdb picks TRBD1, but there is no DNA to check that call. This CDR3 is built from 16 residues. CDR1 is SEHNR, CDR2 FQNEAQ, per germline (reference sequence). The CDR3 reads CASSQPGQGTANEQFF.

The V call is TRBV5-1, the J call TRBJ2-5; TCRdb reports TRBD2, a call that lacks DNA to check it against. The germline gives CDR1 SGHRS, CDR2 YFSETQ. The CDR3 has 19 residues. This CDR3 is CASSLSAGLAGLEQETQYF. The full variable domain, rest sourced from reference TRBV5-1 and TRBJ2-5, is KAGVTQTPRYLIKTRGQQVTLSCSPISGHRSVSWYQQTPGQGLQFLFEYFSETQRNKGNFPGRFSGRQFSNSRSEMNVSTLELGDSALYLCASSLSAGLAGLEQETQYFGPGTRLLVL.

The genes are TRBV3-1 and TRBJ2-1. This CDR3 region has 17 residues. Per the germline V gene, CDR1 is LGHDT and CDR2 is YNNKEL (reference sequence). The CDR3: CASSQGEYGSSYNEQFF.

The V and J genes are TRBV7-9 and TRBJ1-1. The CDR3 length is 14 residues. Germline CDR1 SEHNR, CDR2 FQNEAQ (reference sequence). This CDR3 reads CVSSLAWGNTEAFF.

J is TRBJ2-7 and V is TRBV12-3 or TRBV12-4; TCRdb outputs TRBD2, but without DNA this stays unchecked. This CDR3 comprises 15 residues. CDR3 amino acids: CASSSLGSGNYEQYF.

The J gene is TRBJ1-2, the V gene TRBV9; TCRdb's assignment of TRBD1 cannot be checked, as there is no DNA. The CDR3 loop spans 15 amino acids. The germline V gene has CDR1 SGDLS and CDR2 YYNGEE. CDR3 in amino acids: CASSPQGAPSEGYTF.

The chain has TRBV29-1 and TRBJ2-7; checking the TCRdb D call of TRBD1 is not possible without DNA. The CDR3 runs to 12 residues. The germline V gene encodes CDR1 SQVTM and CDR2 ANQGSEA. CDR3 sequence: CSATGQSYEQYF.

The J gene is TRBJ2-1, the V gene TRBV12-3 or TRBV12-4; TCRdb lists TRBD2, though no DNA is available to test this call. This CDR3 spans 14 amino acids. CDR3 sequence reads: CAIWNSGGNNEQFF.

The CDR3 sequence is CSAQPVELAGETDTQYF. V gene TRBV20-1 combines with J gene TRBJ2-3; TCRdb lists TRBD2, though no DNA is available to test this call. This CDR3 has 17 amino acids. CDR1 DFQATT and CDR2 SNEGSKA come from the germline V gene (reference sequence).

This chain uses TRBV27 with TRBJ1-2; without DNA, the TCRdb call of TRBD1 cannot be checked. CDR3 length equals 13 residues. The germline V gene encodes CDR1 MNHEY and CDR2 SMNVEV (reference sequence). The CDR3: CASSYRGIYGYTF.

This CDR3 is CSVEDDGPHEQYF. The chain is built from TRBV29-1 and TRBJ2-7. Germline V gives CDR1 SQVTM, CDR2 ANQGSEA. CDR3 length: 13 amino acids.